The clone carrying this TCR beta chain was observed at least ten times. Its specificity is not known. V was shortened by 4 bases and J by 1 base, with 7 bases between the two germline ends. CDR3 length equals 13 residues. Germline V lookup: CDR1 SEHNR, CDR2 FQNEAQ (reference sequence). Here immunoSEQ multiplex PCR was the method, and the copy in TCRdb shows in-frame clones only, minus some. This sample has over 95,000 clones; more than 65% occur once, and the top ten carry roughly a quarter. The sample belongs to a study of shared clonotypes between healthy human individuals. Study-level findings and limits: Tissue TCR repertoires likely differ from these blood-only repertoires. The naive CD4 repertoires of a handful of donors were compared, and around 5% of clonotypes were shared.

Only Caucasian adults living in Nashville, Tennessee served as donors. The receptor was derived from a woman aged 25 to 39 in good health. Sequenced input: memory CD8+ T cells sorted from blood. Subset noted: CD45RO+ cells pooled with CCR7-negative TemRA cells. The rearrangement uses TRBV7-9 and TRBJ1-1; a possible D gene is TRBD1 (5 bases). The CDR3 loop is CASSSTENTEAFF. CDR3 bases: TGTGCCAGCAGCTCGACAGAGAACACTGAAGCTTTCTTT.